A single sample gave rise to the 27 T cell receptor beta chains below, sequenced in a study of blood T cell repertoires in COVID-19. Profiled with immunoSEQ multiplex PCR; TCRdb holds only in-frame clones, not every one. The table records 100,000 to 150,000 clones, roughly 86% of them present only once. The specimen sequenced was peripheral blood. The receptor set was obtained from a human donor in a cohort sampled during active COVID-19.

V is TRBV7-2 and J is TRBJ1-1, with 8 bases matching TRBD1. The germline CDR1 and CDR2 sequences are SGHTA and FQGNSA. Unmatched junction bases numbered 6, after V lost 2 bases and J lost 4 bases. CDR3 length: 15 residues. The CDR3 loop reads CASSLNRGGATEAFF. The CDR3, as DNA: TGTGCCAGCAGCTTAAACAGGGGGGGAGCCACTGAAGCTTTCTTT.

This clone was detected a few times. This rearrangement joins TRBV5-6 to TRBJ1-5, with 7 bases lining up with TRBD1. V was pared by 3 bases and J by 5 bases, with 5 bases of the junction left unmatched. Germline lookup yields CDR1 SGHDT and CDR2 YYEEEE. The CDR3 contains 14 residues. The CDR3 nucleotides read TGTGCCAGCAGCTCAGGGGGTGTATATCAGCCCCAGCATTTT. The encoded protein is CASSSGGVYQPQHF.

V is TRBV10-3 and J is TRBJ2-7, with 7 bases lining up with TRBD1. Germline V gene lookup returns CDR1 ENHRY and CDR2 SYGVKD. Trimming at V came to 3 bases and at J to 7 bases, leaving 6 bases not matched to a gene. The CDR3 extends over 13 amino acids. The CDR3 here is CAISDDRAGEQYF. CDR3 nucleotides: TGTGCCATCAGTGACGACAGGGCAGGGGAGCAGTACTTC.

This clone was counted a single time. The chain couples TRBV10-2 to TRBJ2-7, with 10 bases that match TRBD2. J lost 7 bases, V lost 0 bases, and 18 bases had no gene match. CDR1 WSHSY and CDR2 SAAADI come from the germline V gene. The CDR3 is 19 amino acids. The CDR3 loop reads CASSESASGSPSRVREQYF. Written as DNA, the CDR3 is TGCGCCAGCAGTGAGTCGGCTAGCGGGAGCCCCAGCAGAGTTCGGGAGCAGTACTTC.

V gene TRBV9 combines with J gene TRBJ2-1; 16 bases align to TRBD2. CDR1 and CDR2 from the germline V gene are SGDLS and YYNGEE. The CDR3 runs 19 residues. V gave up 1 base and J gave up 0 bases; unmatched junction bases: 4. CDR3 residues: CASSVKGLAGGGSYNEQFF. DNA of the CDR3: TGTGCCAGCAGCGTAAAGGGACTAGCGGGAGGGGGCTCCTACAATGAGCAGTTCTTC.

The gene calls are TRBV7-6 and TRBJ1-1; possible D gene TRBD1, 5 bases. The CDR3 is made up of 13 amino acids. V gave up 1 base and J gave up 4 bases, with 7 bases separating them. The germline V gene has CDR1 SGHVS and CDR2 FNYEAQ. The CDR3 sequence is CASSLEGFTEAFF. CDR3 DNA: TGTGCCAGCAGCTTAGAGGGGTTCACTGAAGCTTTCTTT. Full variable domain (missing parts from reference TRBV7-6 and TRBJ1-1): GAGVSQSPRYKVTKRGQDVALRCDPISGHVSLYWYRQALGQGPEFLTYFNYEAQQDKSGLPNDRFSAERPEGSISTLTIQRTEQRDSAMYRCASSLEGFTEAFFGQGTRLTVV.

The V and J genes are TRBV29-1 and TRBJ2-1, with TRBD2 identical over 11 bases. The CDR3 spans 13 residues. J was trimmed by 4 bases and V by 6 bases; bases with no gene match: 2. Germline V lookup: CDR1 SQVTM, CDR2 ANQGSEA. As DNA, the CDR3 is TGCAGCGTCGGGACTAGCGGATACAATGAGCAGTTCTTC. This codes for CSVGTSGYNEQFF.

The gene calls are TRBV4-3 and TRBJ2-1, with D unresolved. V lost 1 base and J lost 8, with 3 bases in between. This CDR3 spans 11 amino acids. The germline V gene encodes CDR1 LGHNA and CDR2 YSLEER. The CDR3 protein is CASSQAYEQFF. In DNA form, the CDR3 reads TGCGCCAGCAGCCAAGCCTATGAGCAGTTCTTC.

This clone was observed a few times. The rearrangement joins TRBV4-1 to TRBJ1-6, with TRBD1 matching 9 bases. The CDR3 sequence is 16 residues long. The V and J ends lost 1 base and 9 bases, in that order; junction bases with no gene match: 7. The germline V gene encodes CDR1 MGHRA and CDR2 YSYEKL. The CDR3 bases are TGCGCCAGCAGCCAAGGACAGGGGGTCTCAAGTTCACCCCTCCACTTT. It specifies CASSQGQGVSSSPLHF.

This chain connects TRBV19 to TRBJ2-1; 7 bases line up with TRBD2. The ends lost 3 bases at V and 9 bases at J; junction bases unmatched: 14. The CDR3 runs to 16 residues. Germline V gives CDR1 LNHDA, CDR2 SQIVND (reference sequence). The CDR3 reads CASSIGGGGRSGEQFF. The DNA of the CDR3 is TGTGCCAGTAGTATTGGGGGAGGCGGGAGATCTGGTGAGCAGTTCTTC.

This chain uses TRBV5-4 with TRBJ1-1; TRBD1 aligns across 7 bases. The CDR3 spans 16 residues. Germline CDR1 and CDR2: SGHNT and YYREEE (reference sequence). J gave up 5 bases and V 4 bases, and 14 bases lay outside the gene matches. The CDR3 sequence: CASSEGQVLIRTEAFF. As DNA, the CDR3 is TGTGCCAGCAGCGAAGGACAGGTCTTGATAAGGACTGAAGCTTTCTTT.

This clone came up once. The chain has TRBV27 and TRBJ2-7; no clear D gene. This CDR3 is 13 amino acids long. Between the trimmed V and J ends, which lost 4 bases and 3 bases, there was a span of 10 bases. Germline CDR1 MNHEY, CDR2 SMNVEV (reference sequence). CDR3 loop: CASSYTPFYEQYF. CDR3 bases: TGTGCCAGCAGTTACACACCGTTCTACGAGCAGTACTTC.

The chain is built from TRBV28 and TRBJ1-1, with TRBD1 as a possible D gene (6 bases). This CDR3 region has 15 residues. Per germline, CDR1 MDHEN and CDR2 SYDVKM. The V and J ends lost 8 bases and 1 base respectively, with 17 bases between them. The CDR3 nucleotides read TGTGCCAGCTTGGTAGGGGGACGGCCGAACACTGAAGCTTTCTTT. It specifies CASLVGGRPNTEAFF. Complete variable domain (other parts from reference TRBV28 and TRBJ1-1): DVKVTQSSRYLVKRTGEKVFLECVQDMDHENMFWYRQDPGLGLRLIYFSYDVKMKEKGDIPEGYSVSREKKERFSLILESASTNQTSMYLCASLVGGRPNTEAFFGQGTRLTVV.

The chain is built from TRBV19 and TRBJ1-2; possible D gene TRBD1, 6 bases. V lost 1 base to trimming and J lost 3 bases, with 12 bases between them. This CDR3 has 15 residues. The germline V gene encodes CDR1 LNHDA and CDR2 SQIVND (reference sequence). Written as DNA, the CDR3 is TGTGCCAGTAGTATAGGGAGAGGGGGGGACTATGGCTACACCTTC. Residues: CASSIGRGGDYGYTF.

The chain employs TRBV19 and TRBJ1-2; D might be TRBD1 (5 bases). V was clipped by 8 bases and J by 7 bases, with 20 bases between them. This CDR3 has 14 amino acids. Germline CDR1 LNHDA, CDR2 SQIVND (reference sequence). The CDR3 protein is CASGAGPVSPGYTF. In DNA, the CDR3 is TGTGCCAGTGGGGCAGGGCCGGTTTCCCCTGGCTACACCTTC.

V is TRBV30 and J is TRBJ1-5, with 11 bases aligning to TRBD1. There are 15 residues in the CDR3. The germline V gene has CDR1 GTSNPN and CDR2 SVGIG (reference sequence). V shed 3 bases and J 2 bases; nucleotides not matched to a gene: 3. DNA for the CDR3: TGTGCCTGGAGCCGGACAGGGGGCGGCAATCAGCCCCAGCATTTT. This sequence encodes CAWSRTGGGNQPQHF.

The chain employs TRBV4-1 and TRBJ2-7; 7 bases fit TRBD1. The CDR3 sequence is 16 residues long. Trimming removed 0 bases from V and 1 base from J; junction bases left unmatched: 6. CDR1 is MGHRA and CDR2 is YSYEKL in the germline V gene. As DNA, the CDR3 is TGCGCCAGCAGCCAAGAGCCGGGACAGCTTTCCTACGAGCAGTACTTC. It translates to CASSQEPGQLSYEQYF.

The V call is TRBV6-4, the J call TRBJ1-5; D gene ambiguous. V was cut by 6 bases and J by 5 bases, with 8 bases left in between. The CDR3 is 12 residues long. Germline V gene sequence: CDR1 MRHNA, CDR2 SNTAGT. The CDR3 protein is CASSVLYQPQHF. CDR3 DNA: TGTGCCAGCAGCGTCCTTTATCAGCCCCAGCATTTT.

This chain uses TRBV6-2 or TRBV6-3 with TRBJ1-1, with 8 bases identical to TRBD1. V shed 5 bases, J shed 2 bases, and the junction held 10 bases outside the gene matches. CDR3 length: 16 residues. From germline, CDR1 is MNHEY and CDR2 SVGEGT. The CDR3 is CASSRTLGQDNTEAFF. In DNA, the CDR3 is TGTGCCAGCAGTCGAACTCTGGGACAGGATAACACTGAAGCTTTCTTT.

The chain has TRBV25-1 and TRBJ1-2; 8 positions match TRBD1. CDR3 length: 14 amino acids. The V and J ends lost 4 bases and 2 bases, in that order; junction bases with no gene match: 3. CDR1 is MGHDK and CDR2 is SYGVNS in the germline V gene. In nucleotides, the CDR3 is TGTGCCAGCAGTGGACGACAGGGGAACTATGGCTACACCTTC. Residues: CASSGRQGNYGYTF.

CDR3 in DNA: TGCGCCAGCAGCCCGGGCACTAGCGGACATAGCACAGATACGCAGTATTTT. Amino acids: CASSPGTSGHSTDTQYF. This chain uses TRBV5-1 with TRBJ2-3, with TRBD2 matching over 8 bases. V shed 4 bases and J 0 bases; nucleotides not matched to a gene: 10. This CDR3 comprises 17 residues. Germline V gene lookup returns CDR1 SGHRS and CDR2 YFSETQ.

V gene TRBV5-1 combines with J gene TRBJ2-1; TRBD1 agrees at 8 bases. CDR1 is SGHRS and CDR2 is YFSETQ in the germline V gene. This CDR3 is 16 amino acids long. Trimming at V came to 4 bases and at J to 1 base, leaving 7 bases not matched to a gene. The DNA of the CDR3 is TGCGCCAGCAGCCCCCAGGGGGCAGTGTCCTACAATGAGCAGTTCTTC. This translates into CASSPQGAVSYNEQFF.

V and J are TRBV7-2 and TRBJ2-1, with 13 bases identical to TRBD2. J lost 4 bases, V lost 5 bases, and 8 bases had no gene match. Germline values: CDR1 SGHTA, CDR2 FQGNSA. The length of the CDR3 is 17 residues. The CDR3 is CASSPRLAGGKYNEQFF. In nucleotides, the CDR3 is TGTGCCAGCAGCCCTCGACTAGCGGGGGGCAAGTACAATGAGCAGTTCTTC.

The genes are TRBV5-1 and TRBJ2-7, with 14 bases fitting TRBD2. The CDR3 sequence is 16 residues long. V lost 3 bases and J lost 0; bases outside the gene matches: 2. The germline V gene encodes CDR1 SGHRS and CDR2 YFSETQ. The DNA for the CDR3 is TGCGCCAGCAGCTCCGGGACTAGCGGGAGCTCCTACGAGCAGTACTTC. Protein: CASSSGTSGSSYEQYF.

The chain uses TRBV19 and TRBJ1-6; no clear D gene. This CDR3 spans 14 amino acids. Trimming took 3 bases from V and 10 from J, leaving 13 bases between them. Per germline, CDR1 LNHDA and CDR2 SQIVND (reference sequence). CDR3 DNA sequence: TGTGCCAGTAGTATTTTGGTCGGAGGATCACCCCTCCACTTT. Protein product: CASSILVGGSPLHF.

The rearrangement joins TRBV3-1 (or the pseudogene TRBV3-2) to TRBJ1-2, with D possibly TRBD1 on 5 matching bases. Germline V gene lookup returns CDR1 LGHDT and CDR2 YNNKEL (reference sequence). The ends were cut back, 0 bases at V and 4 bases at J, with 21 bases in the middle. This CDR3 is built from 18 residues. For the CDR3, the DNA is TGTGCCAGCAGCCAAGATGGCTCAGACAGCTTTAATCTCTATGGCTACACCTTC. This sequence encodes CASSQDGSDSFNLYGYTF.

The chain couples TRBV7-6 to TRBJ2-3; 8 bases map to TRBD1. The CDR3 has 18 amino acids. Germline values: CDR1 SGHVS, CDR2 FNYEAQ. Trimming took 4 bases from V and 2 from J; bases not matched to a gene: 14. Here the CDR3 reads CASSSRGRLAGYTDTQYF. The DNA of the CDR3 is TGTGCCAGCAGCTCCAGGGGGCGCTTAGCCGGGTACACAGATACGCAGTATTTT.